The clone carrying this T cell receptor beta chain was picked up a small number of times. The antigen is not known. The germline V gene encodes CDR1 LNHDA and CDR2 SQIVND (reference sequence). The length of the CDR3 is 11 residues. The V end was cut by 7 bases, the J end by 6 bases, with 9 bases between. Conversion of TCR transcripts into cDNA relied on 5'RACE template switching, which added a universal primer site and UMIs. TCRdb re-derived calls from the 5' RACE reads in MiXCR, one entry per CDR3 protein. The table lists a few hundred thousand distinct CDR3 sequences, 6.5% to 8.5% of them singletons, with 15% to 20% in the top ten. This specimen comes from a study of T cells after yellow fever vaccination. Findings of the study overall: Post-booster samples contained most primary-vaccination clones (around 96% CD4, around 90% CD8). Bulk-population clonotypes that are abundant could appear as contaminants in FACS-sorted repertoires. Overlap between CD4 and CD8 compartments was detected for a small share of clonotypes.

The sample was PBMCs, taken approximately 40 days after the first yellow fever vaccination. The rearrangement joins TRBV19 to TRBJ1-1, with a tentative D call TRBD1 (5 bases). The sequence came from a young man who received the YFV17D yellow fever vaccine. The CDR3 spells CASTAGAEAFF. The CDR3 DNA is TGTGCCAGTACGGCGGGGGCTGAAGCTTTCTTT.